The clone carrying this TCR beta chain was picked up a small number of times. Its antigen is currently unknown. Using its own MiXCR run on the 5' RACE reads, TCRdb lists one record per CDR3 protein. The table shows 250,000 or so distinct CDR3 sequences, with about 11% occurring only once. This record comes from a study of CD8 T cells in ankylosing spondylitis. Study-level points and caveats: Those disease-linked clones were CD8+; they were also relatively rare in peripheral blood. Some motif variants had been reported before (in reactive arthritis synovial fluid and blood).

This receptor was taken from a male donor with ankylosing spondylitis or in good health (not recorded which). Sequenced: blood, either unsorted or a sorted T cell fraction (not recorded which).

CDR3 DNA: TGCAGTGCTAGAGCCAAACCCTGGACAGGGGATCCAGATACGCAGTATTTT. This translates into CSARAKPWTGDPDTQYF. This chain uses TRBV20-1 with TRBJ2-3; 9 positions match TRBD1. CDR3 size: 17 residues. CDR1 is DFQATT, CDR2 SNEGSKA, per germline (reference sequence). Unmatched junction bases numbered 12, after V lost 1 base and J lost 4 bases.